A single sample is the source of the 20 T cell receptor beta chains below, sequenced in a study of a mutant IDH1 vaccine in newly diagnosed glioma. The time point: baseline, week 1 (first vaccination visit). Regarding treatment: pre-vaccination baseline after standard-of-care therapy. Method: immunoSEQ multiplex PCR; TCRdb's copy keeps in-frame clones and lacks some. The table includes approximately 52,000 clones, roughly 80% detected once. This specimen was PBMCs, taken from a glioma patient treated with radiotherapy, temozolomide or both. Receptors were obtained from a woman between 40 and 50 years old with glioma.

The J gene is TRBJ1-2, the V gene TRBV19; D is unclear. CDR1 LNHDA and CDR2 SQIVND come from the germline V gene (reference sequence). There are 17 residues in the CDR3. Trimming shortened V by 4 bases and J by 4 bases, and 22 bases separated the two germline ends. The CDR3 DNA follows: TGTGCCAGTAGTAAGGGATTGGCAGAACTAAACTTCTATGGCTACACCTTC. Translation gives CASSKGLAELNFYGYTF.

In regard to this clone: The sample holds other DNA sequences that translate to the same CDR3. The chain has TRBV6-1 and TRBJ2-5, with a tentative D call TRBD1 (6 bases). The CDR3 loop spans 13 amino acids. Trimming stripped 6 bases from V and 2 bases from J, with 10 bases between. From germline, CDR1 is MNHNS and CDR2 SASEGT. CDR3 bases: TGTGCCAGCAGCAGGGGACCTCAAGAGACCCAGTACTTC. It translates to CASSRGPQETQYF.

Only a few counts were recorded for this clone. This chain links TRBV11-2 with TRBJ2-7; D unclear. Germline assignment: CDR1 SGHAT and CDR2 FQNNGV. CDR3 length equals 13 residues. Trimming removed 1 base from V and 1 base from J, with 5 bases in between. CDR3 nucleotide sequence: TGTGCCAGCAGCTTAGGGCAGTCCTACGAGCAGTACTTC. Protein sequence: CASSLGQSYEQYF.

V usage is TRBV15 and J usage is TRBJ2-2; a possible D gene is TRBD2 (6 bases). Germline CDR1 and CDR2: LNHNV and YYDKDF (reference sequence). The CDR3 covers 16 residues. V was trimmed by 0 bases and J by 1 base, leaving 9 bases between them. The CDR3 coding sequence is TGTGCCACCAGCAGAGACAGAGCGGGGAACACCGGGGAGCTGTTTTTT. Residues: CATSRDRAGNTGELFF.

The chain has TRBV29-1 and TRBJ2-7, with 7 bases fitting TRBD1. Trimming at V came to 6 bases and at J to 2 bases, leaving 4 bases not matched to a gene. The CDR3 spans 12 residues. Germline V CDR1 and CDR2: SQVTM, ANQGSEA. CDR3 DNA sequence: TGCAGCGTCTCGGGACAGCCCTACGAGCAGTACTTC. Translating gives CSVSGQPYEQYF.

The chain joins TRBV2 to TRBJ2-3, with D perhaps matching TRBD2 (5 bases). V was shortened by 4 bases and J by 2 bases, with 13 bases between the two germline ends. The CDR3 totals 15 residues. The V gene's germline CDR1 is SNHLY and CDR2 FYNNEI. CDR3 coding DNA: TGTGCCAGCAGTGTCAGCGGTTTCCCCACAGATACGCAGTATTTT. The encoded protein is CASSVSGFPTDTQYF.

The V and J genes are TRBV2 and TRBJ1-2; D is ambiguous. From germline, CDR1 is SNHLY and CDR2 FYNNEI. The length of the CDR3 is 16 residues. With 3 bases removed from V and 4 bases from J, the gap between germline ends came to 18 bases. The CDR3 DNA sequence: TGTGCCAGCAGTGAGGAGGGTCTCGGGAGCGGCTATGGCTACACCTTC. This gives the protein CASSEEGLGSGYGYTF.

The CDR3 DNA follows: TGTGCCAGCAGATTACCAGACAGGTTCGGGGATACGCAGTATTTT. This translates into CASRLPDRFGDTQYF. J is TRBJ2-3 and V is TRBV7-9; possibly TRBD1 for D (6 bases). V lost 6 bases and J 6 bases, leaving 19 bases between the germline ends. Germline V gives CDR1 SEHNR, CDR2 FQNEAQ (reference sequence). The CDR3 sequence is 15 residues long.

The V and J genes are TRBV5-4 and TRBJ2-1, with TRBD2 as a possible D gene (6 bases). This CDR3 has 16 residues. Germline V gives CDR1 SGHNT, CDR2 YYREEE (reference sequence). V was shortened by 0 bases and J by 4 bases, with 14 bases between the two germline ends. The CDR3 sequence: CASSLGVRGKYNEQFF. In nucleotides, the CDR3 is TGTGCCAGCAGCTTGGGGGTCCGGGGGAAATACAATGAGCAGTTCTTC.

In DNA form, the CDR3 reads TGTGCCAGCGGGTCCCAGGGCTACACAGATACGCAGTATTTT. It is translated as CASGSQGYTDTQYF. This chain connects TRBV9 to TRBJ2-3, with D maybe TRBD1 (5 bases). Germline V gene lookup returns CDR1 SGDLS and CDR2 YYNGEE. The CDR3 is 14 residues long. V gave up 7 bases and J gave up 2 bases, with 14 bases separating them.

Details on this clone: Other nucleotide sequences from this sample produce the same CDR3. The chain couples TRBV5-1 to TRBJ2-7; 9 nucleotides agree with TRBD1. The CDR3 totals 15 residues. Trimming took 0 bases from V and 1 from J; bases not matched to a gene: 2. CDR1 is SGHRS and CDR2 is YFSETQ in the germline V gene. CDR3 bases: TGCGCCAGCAGCTTGGTGACAGGGGGTTCCTACGAGCAGTACTTC. Protein: CASSLVTGGSYEQYF.

The chain has TRBV6-1 and TRBJ1-1, with D hard to call. Germline V gives CDR1 MNHNS, CDR2 SASEGT. The CDR3 sequence is 13 residues long. V shed 0 bases and J shed 9 bases, with 11 bases lying between them. CDR3 region: CASSEASWEKAFF. In DNA, the CDR3 is TGTGCCAGCAGTGAAGCGAGCTGGGAGAAAGCTTTCTTT.

The sample holds one count of this clone. This chain uses TRBV30 with TRBJ2-5; the match to TRBD2 covers 10 bases. CDR3 length: 14 amino acids. Germline assignment: CDR1 GTSNPN and CDR2 SVGIG (reference sequence). V shed 1 base, J shed 4 bases, and the junction held 3 bases outside the gene matches. The CDR3 DNA reads TGTGCCTGGAGTGGTAGCGGGGGGATAGAGACCCAGTACTTC. It codes for CAWSGSGGIETQYF.

The V call is TRBV7-6, the J call TRBJ1-1, with 9 bases matching TRBD1. V gave up 1 base and J gave up 4 bases; unmatched junction bases: 4. Per the germline V gene, CDR1 is SGHVS and CDR2 is FNYEAQ. The CDR3 has 15 residues. The chain's CDR3 is CASSLGDRATTEAFF. The CDR3 DNA reads as TGTGCCAGCAGCTTAGGGGACAGGGCCACCACTGAAGCTTTCTTT.

V and J are TRBV10-3 and TRBJ1-6, with D perhaps TRBD1 (6 bases). The CDR3 covers 13 residues. Trimming took off 10 bases at V and 9 bases at J, with 16 bases between the two ends. The germline V gene encodes CDR1 ENHRY and CDR2 SYGVKD. In DNA form, the CDR3 reads TGTGCCAGCCACAGGGACCCGGTTTCACCCCTCCACTTT. Amino acids: CASHRDPVSPLHF.

The V call is TRBV5-1, the J call TRBJ2-3, with 7 nucleotides matching TRBD1. The CDR3 is made up of 14 amino acids. The V gene's germline CDR1 is SGHRS and CDR2 YFSETQ. V dropped 5 bases and J dropped 4; count of bases not matched to a gene: 7. For the CDR3, the DNA is TGCGCCAGCAGATATGAACAGGGGTCAGATACGCAGTATTTT. Protein product: CASRYEQGSDTQYF.

The chain links TRBV6-1 to TRBJ2-7, with D possibly being TRBD1 (5 bases). This CDR3 has 12 amino acids. From germline, CDR1 is MNHNS and CDR2 SASEGT. The V gene lost 6 bases and the J gene lost 5 bases, with 11 bases spanning the gap. The CDR3: CASRLQGDEQYF. In DNA form, the CDR3 reads TGTGCCAGCAGACTCCAGGGCGACGAGCAGTACTTC.

The rearrangement joins TRBV6-6 to TRBJ2-1; TRBD1 aligns across 7 bases. Germline-derived CDR1 and CDR2 are MNHNY and SVGAGI (reference sequence). V lost 2 bases, J lost 15 bases, and 10 bases stayed unmatched. The CDR3 is 13 amino acids. This CDR3 reads CASSYGKGAGAFF. CDR3 DNA sequence: TGTGCCAGCAGTTACGGCAAGGGGGCTGGTGCGTTCTTC.

V and J are TRBV30 and TRBJ1-5; 8 nucleotides line up with TRBD1. V dropped 1 base and J dropped 6; count of bases not matched to a gene: 8. Germline values: CDR1 GTSNPN, CDR2 SVGIG (reference sequence). The length of the CDR3 is 15 residues. CDR3 DNA sequence: TGTGCCTGGAGTGATAGACAGGGGCGTGTTCAGCCCCAGCATTTT. Amino acid sequence: CAWSDRQGRVQPQHF.

The chain carries TRBV19 and TRBJ2-6; weak D call: TRBD1 (6 bases). In germline, CDR1 is LNHDA, CDR2 SQIVND (reference sequence). Between the trimmed V and J ends, which lost 4 bases and 6 bases, there was a span of 10 bases. CDR3 length equals 14 residues. The CDR3 loop is CASSTPGQANVLTF. DNA of the CDR3: TGTGCCAGTAGTACCCCGGGACAGGCCAACGTCCTGACTTTC.